This entry concerns a single T cell receptor (beta chain). Its target antigen remains unknown. No base quality information exists; no much larger clone differs at one position. The record originates from a study of Ad26.COV2.S vaccination and SARS-CoV-2 variants (dated by TCRdb to about 2021). For the wider study: Donors in the vaccine arm were drawn from COV1001, a multicentre, randomized, double-blind, placebo-controlled phase I-IIa trial testing Ad26.COV2.S in healthy adults. Dosing of Ad26.COV2.S was intramuscular, at either 5x10^10 or 1x10^11 viral particles, delivered as one shot or as two shots spaced 56 days apart. TCRbeta repertoire sequencing served as the tool for gauging how specific and how broad the SARS-CoV-2-reactive T cell receptors were following Ad26.COV2.S vaccination. A total of roughly 30 samples were included in the TCR-sequenced set, comprising roughly 19 Ad26.COV2.S vaccine recipients, 5 placebo recipients and 8 SARS-CoV-2 convalescent individuals. Participants in the trial were split at random into five groups of five each, receiving low-dose or high-dose Ad26.COV2.S once or twice, or else placebo on both occasions. Investigators did not know the trial group allocation while performing experiments and assessing outcomes.

Paper-wide results and their limitations: Compared with placebo recipients, Ad26.COV2.S recipients showed higher spike-specific TCR breadth (P = 0.0014). Non-spike TCR breadth was comparable between vaccine and placebo recipients, consistent with the vaccine containing only spike. The study was not powered for comparison of responses between vaccine doses or regimens. After vaccination, spike-specific CD8+ and CD4+ T cell responses were reported to show substantial breadth. According to the authors, total T cell responses may have been underestimated by the TCR breadth and depth analyses.

CDR3 length: 13 amino acids, cysteine to phenylalanine. Only CDR3 DNA is held: 39 bases, read in frame from base 1. CDR1 is given as MNHEY and CDR2 as SVGAGI, both from the germline V gene. V is trimmed back by 6 bases and J by 15 bases, and the junction contains 8 bases that no gene match accounts for. TCRbeta CDR3 regions were sequenced with the immunoSEQ Assay. After extraction, genomic DNA underwent amplification by bias-controlled multiplex PCR, followed by high-throughput sequencing. The study's processing was this. Collapsing and filtering of sequences were performed to quantify the absolute abundance of each unique TCRbeta CDR3 region. T cell fraction was estimated by normalizing TCRbeta template counts to usable DNA, which was measured by amplifying reference genes present in all nucleated cells. Repertoire TCRs were annotated as SARS-CoV-2-specific when V gene, CDR3 amino acid sequence and J gene were exactly matched to a known reactive TCR set. The reference SARS-CoV-2 TCR set was obtained from MIRA and was filtered for enrichment in COVID-19-positive ImmuneCODE repertoires, whereby public or cross-reactive TCRs were removed. Based on the MIRA antigens, annotated TCRs were further analysed at the level of specific ORF or position within ORF. Breadth was defined as annotated unique rearrangements over total unique productive rearrangements; depth was the summed frequency of those rearrangements. Group comparisons of TCR breadth used two-sided Wilcoxon rank-sum tests. Drawn from immuneACCESS, this table holds only the in-frame rearrangements with V and J called that TCRdb kept. Clones are partly lost; checked studies trace under half to an unresolved V gene and leave the rest unexplained. That table supplies the V and J calls and clone size; D and trimming were determined from the DNA. The sample profile shows 380,000 or so clones; 88% of them were found once. The top ten constitute 6.4% of the sample.

The treatment or condition label on this specimen signifies: 15 to 20 received Ad26.COV2.S at low or high dose, single or two shots; 5 received placebo; per-sample allocation not given. For vaccine and placebo recipients, the sequenced repertoires came from samples collected on day 63 after the first injection. In Cohort 1b, about 27 adults aged 18-55 years were enrolled at a single site in Boston, USA, between 29 July and 7 August 2020. As a vaccine, Ad26.COV2.S was a replication-incompetent adenovirus type 26 vector that expressed a prefusion-stabilized SARS-CoV-2 spike protein derived from the original Wuhan strain.

This specimen was peripheral blood, taken in a trial of Ad26.COV2.S vaccine versus placebo. This TCR came from a person aged 18-60 years who received the Ad26.COV2.S COVID-19 vaccine or a placebo. Rearrangement joined TRBV6-5 to TRBJ2-1; 13 of the junction bases match TRBD2. The DNA is as follows: TGTGCCAGCAGCCAGGGACTAGCGGGATCGAGGTTCTTC. Protein translation: CASSQGLAGSRFF.